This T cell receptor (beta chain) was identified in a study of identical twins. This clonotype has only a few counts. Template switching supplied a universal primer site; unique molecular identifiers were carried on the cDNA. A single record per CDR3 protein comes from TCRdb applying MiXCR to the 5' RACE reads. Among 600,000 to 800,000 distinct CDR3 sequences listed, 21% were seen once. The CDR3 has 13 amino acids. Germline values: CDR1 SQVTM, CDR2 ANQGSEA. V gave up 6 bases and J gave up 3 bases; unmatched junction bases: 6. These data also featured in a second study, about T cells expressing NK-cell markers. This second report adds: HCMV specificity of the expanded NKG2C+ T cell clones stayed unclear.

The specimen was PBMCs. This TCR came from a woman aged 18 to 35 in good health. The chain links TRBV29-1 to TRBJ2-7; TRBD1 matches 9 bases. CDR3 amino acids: CSVRDREYYEQYF. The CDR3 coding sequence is TGCAGCGTGCGGGACAGGGAATACTACGAGCAGTACTTC.